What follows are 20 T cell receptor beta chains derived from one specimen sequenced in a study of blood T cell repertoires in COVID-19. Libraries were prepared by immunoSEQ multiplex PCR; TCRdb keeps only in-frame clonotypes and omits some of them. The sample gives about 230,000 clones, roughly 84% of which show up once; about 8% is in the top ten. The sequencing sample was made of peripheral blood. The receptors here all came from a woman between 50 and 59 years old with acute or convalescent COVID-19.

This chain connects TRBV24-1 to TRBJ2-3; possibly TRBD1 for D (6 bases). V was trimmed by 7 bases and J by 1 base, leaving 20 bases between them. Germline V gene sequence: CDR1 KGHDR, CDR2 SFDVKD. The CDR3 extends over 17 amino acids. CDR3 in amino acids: CATSSSYRVSGTDTQYF. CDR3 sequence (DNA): TGTGCCACCAGCAGTTCCTACAGGGTTAGTGGCACAGATACGCAGTATTTT.

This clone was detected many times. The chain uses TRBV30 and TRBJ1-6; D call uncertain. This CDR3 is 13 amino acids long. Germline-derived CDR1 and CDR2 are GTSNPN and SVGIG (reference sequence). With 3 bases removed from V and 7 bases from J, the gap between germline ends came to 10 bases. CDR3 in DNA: TGTGCCTGGAGGTTAGGAGGGAATTCACCCCTCCACTTT. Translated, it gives CAWRLGGNSPLHF.

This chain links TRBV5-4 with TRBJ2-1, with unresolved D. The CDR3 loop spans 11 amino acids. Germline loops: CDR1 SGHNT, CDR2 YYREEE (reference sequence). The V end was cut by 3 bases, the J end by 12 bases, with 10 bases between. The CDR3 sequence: CASSSPLGQFF. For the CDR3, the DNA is TGTGCCAGCAGCTCCCCCCTAGGGCAGTTCTTC.

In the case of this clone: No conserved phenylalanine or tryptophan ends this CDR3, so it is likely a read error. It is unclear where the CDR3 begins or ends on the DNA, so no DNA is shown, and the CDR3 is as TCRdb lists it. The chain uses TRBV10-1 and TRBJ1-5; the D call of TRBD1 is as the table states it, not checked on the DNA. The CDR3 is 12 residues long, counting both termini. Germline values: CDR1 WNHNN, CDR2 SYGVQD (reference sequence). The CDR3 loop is CASSECPWAGQA.

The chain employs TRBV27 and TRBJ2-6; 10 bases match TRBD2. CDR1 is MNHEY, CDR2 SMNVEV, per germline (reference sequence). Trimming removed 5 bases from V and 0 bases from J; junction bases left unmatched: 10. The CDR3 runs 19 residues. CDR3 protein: CASSPLLAGRFSGANVLTF. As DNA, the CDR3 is TGTGCCAGCAGTCCGTTACTAGCGGGGAGGTTCTCTGGGGCCAACGTCCTGACTTTC.

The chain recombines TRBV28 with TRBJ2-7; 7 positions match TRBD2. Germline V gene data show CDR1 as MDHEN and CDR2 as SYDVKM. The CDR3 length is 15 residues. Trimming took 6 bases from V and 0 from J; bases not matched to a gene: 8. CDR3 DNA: TGTGCCAGCAGCCCGCCTAGCGGCAGCTCCTACGAGCAGTACTTC. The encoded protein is CASSPPSGSSYEQYF.

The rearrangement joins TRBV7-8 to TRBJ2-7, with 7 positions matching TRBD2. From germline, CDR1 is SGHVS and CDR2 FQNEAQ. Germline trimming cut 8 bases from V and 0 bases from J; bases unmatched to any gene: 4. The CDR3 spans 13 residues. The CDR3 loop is CASLLALSYEQYF. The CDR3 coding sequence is TGTGCCAGCTTACTAGCGCTCTCCTACGAGCAGTACTTC.

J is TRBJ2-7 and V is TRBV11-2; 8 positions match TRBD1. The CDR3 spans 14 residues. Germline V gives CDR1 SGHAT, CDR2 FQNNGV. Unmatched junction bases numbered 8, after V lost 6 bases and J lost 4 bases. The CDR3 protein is CASSRTGSRYEQYF. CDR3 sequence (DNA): TGTGCCAGCAGTAGGACAGGGAGTCGGTACGAGCAGTACTTC.

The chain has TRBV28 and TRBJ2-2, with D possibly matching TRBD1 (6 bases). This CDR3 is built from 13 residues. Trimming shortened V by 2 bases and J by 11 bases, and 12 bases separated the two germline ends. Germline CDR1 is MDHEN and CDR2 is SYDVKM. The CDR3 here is CASSLHQQGELFF. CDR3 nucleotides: TGTGCCAGCAGTTTACACCAACAGGGCGAGCTGTTTTTT.

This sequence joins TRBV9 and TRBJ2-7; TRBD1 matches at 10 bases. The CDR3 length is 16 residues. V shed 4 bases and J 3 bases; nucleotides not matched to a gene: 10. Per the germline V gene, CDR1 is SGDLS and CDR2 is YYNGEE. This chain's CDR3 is CASSFANRDRGYEQYF. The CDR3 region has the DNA TGTGCCAGCAGCTTCGCGAATCGGGACAGGGGCTACGAGCAGTACTTC.

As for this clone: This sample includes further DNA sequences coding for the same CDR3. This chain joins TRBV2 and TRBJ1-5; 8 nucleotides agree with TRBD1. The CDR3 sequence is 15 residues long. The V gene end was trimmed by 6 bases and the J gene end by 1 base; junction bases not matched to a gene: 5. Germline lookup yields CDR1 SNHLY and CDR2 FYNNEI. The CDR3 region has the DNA TGTGCCAGCAGGCCGGACAGGGCAAGCAATCAGCCCCAGCATTTT. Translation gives CASRPDRASNQPQHF.

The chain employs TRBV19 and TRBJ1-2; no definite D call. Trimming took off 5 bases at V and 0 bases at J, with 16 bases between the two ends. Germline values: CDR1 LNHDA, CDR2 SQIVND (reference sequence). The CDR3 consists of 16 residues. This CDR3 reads CASSPNMVAANYGYTF. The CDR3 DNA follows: TGTGCCAGTAGTCCGAACATGGTTGCAGCTAACTATGGCTACACCTTC.

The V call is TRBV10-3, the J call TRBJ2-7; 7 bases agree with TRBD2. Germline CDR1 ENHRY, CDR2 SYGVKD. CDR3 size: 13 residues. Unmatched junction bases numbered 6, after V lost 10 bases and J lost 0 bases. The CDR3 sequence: CASRDYSSYEQYF. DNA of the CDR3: TGTGCCAGCCGGGACTACTCCTCCTACGAGCAGTACTTC.

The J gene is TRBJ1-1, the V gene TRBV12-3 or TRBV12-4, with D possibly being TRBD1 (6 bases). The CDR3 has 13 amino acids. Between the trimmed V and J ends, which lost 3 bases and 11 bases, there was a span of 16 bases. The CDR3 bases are TGTGCCAGCAGTTTTCCCAGGGGAGTGATGGCTTTCTTT. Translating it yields CASSFPRGVMAFF.

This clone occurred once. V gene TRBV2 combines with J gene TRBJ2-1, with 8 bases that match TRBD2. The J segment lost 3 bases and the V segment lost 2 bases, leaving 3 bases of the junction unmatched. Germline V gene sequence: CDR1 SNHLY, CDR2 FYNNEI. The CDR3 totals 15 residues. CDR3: CASSESGGRYNEQFF. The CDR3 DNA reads TGTGCCAGCAGTGAATCGGGAGGGCGCTACAATGAGCAGTTCTTC. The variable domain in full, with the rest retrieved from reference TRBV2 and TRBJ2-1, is EPEVTQTPSHQVTQMGQEVILRCVPISNHLYFYWYRQILGQKVEFLVSFYNNEISEKSEIFDDQFSVERPDGSNFTLKIRSTKLEDSAMYFCASSESGGRYNEQFFGPGTRLTVL.

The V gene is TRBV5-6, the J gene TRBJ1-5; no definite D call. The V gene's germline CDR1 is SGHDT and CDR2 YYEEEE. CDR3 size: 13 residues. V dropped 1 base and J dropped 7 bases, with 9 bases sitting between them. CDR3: CASSLSVEQPQHF. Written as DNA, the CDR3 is TGTGCCAGCAGCTTGAGTGTCGAGCAGCCCCAGCATTTT.

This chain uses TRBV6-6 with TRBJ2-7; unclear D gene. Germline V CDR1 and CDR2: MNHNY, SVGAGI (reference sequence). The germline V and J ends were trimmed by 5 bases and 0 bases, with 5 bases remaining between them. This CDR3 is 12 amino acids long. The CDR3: CASSPSSYEQYF. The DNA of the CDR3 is TGTGCCAGCAGTCCCAGCTCCTACGAGCAGTACTTC.

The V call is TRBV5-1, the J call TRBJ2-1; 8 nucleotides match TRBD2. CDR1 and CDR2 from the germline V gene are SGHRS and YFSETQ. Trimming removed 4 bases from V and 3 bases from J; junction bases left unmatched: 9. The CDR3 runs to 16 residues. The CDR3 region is CASSGELAGRYNEQFF. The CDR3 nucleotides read TGCGCCAGCAGCGGTGAGTTAGCGGGGCGCTACAATGAGCAGTTCTTC. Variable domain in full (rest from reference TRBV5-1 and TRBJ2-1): KAGVTQTPRYLIKTRGQQVTLSCSPISGHRSVSWYQQTPGQGLQFLFEYFSETQRNKGNFPGRFSGRQFSNSRSEMNVSTLELGDSALYLCASSGELAGRYNEQFFGPGTRLTVL.

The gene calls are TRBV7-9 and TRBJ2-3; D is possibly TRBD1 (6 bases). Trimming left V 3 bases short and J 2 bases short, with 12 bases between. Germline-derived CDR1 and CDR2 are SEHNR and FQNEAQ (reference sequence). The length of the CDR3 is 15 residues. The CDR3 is CASSFTGSLTDTQYF. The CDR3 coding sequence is TGTGCCAGCAGCTTCACAGGGAGTCTCACAGATACGCAGTATTTT.

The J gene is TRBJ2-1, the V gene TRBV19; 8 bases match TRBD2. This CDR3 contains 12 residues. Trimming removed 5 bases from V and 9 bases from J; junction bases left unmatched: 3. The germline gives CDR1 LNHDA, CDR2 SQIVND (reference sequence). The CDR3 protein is CASSSSGGEQFF. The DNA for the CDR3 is TGTGCCAGTAGTTCCAGCGGGGGTGAGCAGTTCTTC.